The 8 T cell receptor beta chains presented below share a single source sample, sequenced in a study of T cells in tuberculosis. Time point described: new active TB diagnosis, blood taken before or within 7 days of starting treatment. Profiled with immunoSEQ multiplex PCR; TCRdb holds only in-frame clones, not every one. The repertoire holds about 49,000 clones, with about 95% as singletons. Sequences were derived from PBMCs, sampled at tuberculosis diagnosis. The receptors here all came from an adult with tuberculosis.

The rearrangement uses TRBV4-1 and TRBJ2-7; D is ambiguous. Trimming took off 1 base at V and 3 bases at J, with 10 bases between the two ends. The CDR3 runs to 14 residues. CDR1 and CDR2 (germline): MGHRA, YSYEKL. CDR3 sequence (DNA): TGCGCCAGCAGCCAAGCCGAGACACACTACGAGCAGTACTTC. Encoded protein: CASSQAETHYEQYF.

The chain couples TRBV23-1 to TRBJ2-7, with a possible D match to TRBD1 (5 bases). TRBV23-1 is labeled an ORF, and its function is uncertain. V shed 9 bases and J shed 3 bases, with 21 bases lying between them. The CDR3 totals 15 residues. CDR3 DNA sequence: TGCGCCAGTCTATGGGGCTGCCCGGGCAGCTACGAGCAGTACTTC. Translation: CASLWGCPGSYEQYF.

This chain joins TRBV7-2 and TRBJ2-7; D unresolved. This CDR3 has 14 residues. The V gene lost 10 bases and the J gene lost 0 bases, with 16 bases spanning the gap. The germline gives CDR1 SGHTA, CDR2 FQGNSA. CDR3 in amino acids: CATTPRDSSYEQYF. In DNA form, the CDR3 reads TGTGCCACCACCCCTCGTGACTCCTCCTACGAGCAGTACTTC. Supplemented by reference TRBV7-2 and TRBJ2-7, the full variable domain reads GAGVSQSPSNKVTEKGKDVELRCDPISGHTALYWYRQSLGQGLEFLIYFQGNSAPDKSGLPSDRFSAERTGGSVSTLTIQRTQQEDSAVYLCATTPRDSSYEQYFGPGTRLTVT.

The rearrangement links TRBV19 to TRBJ2-2, with D possibly being TRBD1 (6 bases). Between the trimmed V and J ends, which lost 9 bases and 0 bases, there was a span of 14 bases. CDR1 is LNHDA and CDR2 is SQIVND in the germline V gene (reference sequence). The length of the CDR3 is 15 residues. CDR3 residues: CASDTGQANTGELFF. Here the CDR3 DNA reads TGTGCCAGCGACACAGGGCAGGCGAACACCGGGGAGCTGTTTTTT.

This clone was counted a single time. The chain has TRBV5-1 and TRBJ2-1; 7 bases are shared with TRBD2. The CDR3 is 15 amino acids. Germline V gene sequence: CDR1 SGHRS, CDR2 YFSETQ. J was trimmed by 6 bases and V by 2 bases; bases with no gene match: 8. CDR3 region: CASSLGPSGANEQFF. The CDR3 DNA sequence: TGCGCCAGCAGCTTAGGTCCTAGCGGAGCCAATGAGCAGTTCTTC.

This chain joins TRBV6-1 and TRBJ1-6; a weak D match, TRBD1 (5 bases). The CDR3 runs 12 residues. Germline V gene lookup returns CDR1 MNHNS and CDR2 SASEGT. V shed 7 bases and J shed 6 bases, with 7 bases lying between them. CDR3 nucleotides: TGTGCCAGCACGCAGGGTAATTCACCCCTCCACTTT. It yields the protein CASTQGNSPLHF.

The rearrangement joins TRBV7-9 to TRBJ2-1, with 12 positions matching TRBD2. CDR3 length: 15 residues. Germline V lookup: CDR1 SEHNR, CDR2 FQNEAQ (reference sequence). The junction had 11 bases not matched to a gene; V was cut back by 5 bases and J by 12 bases. The chain's CDR3 is CASSAPSGRAGRQFF. CDR3 nucleotide sequence: TGTGCCAGCAGCGCGCCTAGCGGGAGGGCCGGAAGGCAGTTCTTC. Looking up the rest from reference TRBV7-9 and TRBJ2-1 gives the full variable domain: DTGVSQNPRHKITKRGQNVTFRCDPISEHNRLYWYRQTLGQGPEFLTYFQNEAQLEKSRLLSDRFSAERPKGSFSTLEIQRTEQGDSAMYLCASSAPSGRAGRQFFGPGTRLTVL.

The chain combines TRBV15 with TRBJ1-5; no reliable D call. CDR3 size: 16 residues. The V end was cut by 5 bases, the J end by 2 bases, with 16 bases between. From germline, CDR1 is LNHNV and CDR2 YYDKDF (reference sequence). The CDR3 DNA is TGTGCCACCAGCGCTCTAGGAGGGTATGGCAATCAGCCCCAGCATTTT. It specifies CATSALGGYGNQPQHF.